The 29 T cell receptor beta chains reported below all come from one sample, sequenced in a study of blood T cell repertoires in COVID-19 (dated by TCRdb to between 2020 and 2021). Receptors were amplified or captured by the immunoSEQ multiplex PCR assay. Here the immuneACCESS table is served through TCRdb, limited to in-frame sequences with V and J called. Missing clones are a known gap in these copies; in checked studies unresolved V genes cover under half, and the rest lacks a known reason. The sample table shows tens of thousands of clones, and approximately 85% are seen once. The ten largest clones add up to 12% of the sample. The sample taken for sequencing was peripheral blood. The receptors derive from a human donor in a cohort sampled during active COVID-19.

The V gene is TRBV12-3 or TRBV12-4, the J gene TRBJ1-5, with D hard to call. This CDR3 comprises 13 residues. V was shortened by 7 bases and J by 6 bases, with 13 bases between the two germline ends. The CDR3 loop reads CASNALSGQPQHF. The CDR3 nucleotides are TGTGCCAGCAACGCCCTATCCGGTCAGCCCCAGCATTTT.

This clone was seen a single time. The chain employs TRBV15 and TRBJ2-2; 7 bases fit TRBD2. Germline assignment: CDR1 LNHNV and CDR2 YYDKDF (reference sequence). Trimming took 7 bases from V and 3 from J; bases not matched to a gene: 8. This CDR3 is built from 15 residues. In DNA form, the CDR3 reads TGTGCCACCAAAGAACAGAGCGGGGACACCGGGGAGCTGTTTTTT. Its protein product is CATKEQSGDTGELFF.

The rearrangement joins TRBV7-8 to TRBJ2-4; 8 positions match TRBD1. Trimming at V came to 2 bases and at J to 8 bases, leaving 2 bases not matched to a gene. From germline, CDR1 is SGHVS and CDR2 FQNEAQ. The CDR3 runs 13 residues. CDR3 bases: TGTGCCAGCAGCTTACAGGGGGCGGACATTCAGTACTTC. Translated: CASSLQGADIQYF.

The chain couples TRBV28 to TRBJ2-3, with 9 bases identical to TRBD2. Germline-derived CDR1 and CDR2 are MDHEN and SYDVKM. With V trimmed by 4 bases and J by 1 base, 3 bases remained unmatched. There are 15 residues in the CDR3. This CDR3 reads CASSWTSAGTDTQYF. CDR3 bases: TGTGCCAGCAGTTGGACTAGCGCGGGCACAGATACGCAGTATTTT.

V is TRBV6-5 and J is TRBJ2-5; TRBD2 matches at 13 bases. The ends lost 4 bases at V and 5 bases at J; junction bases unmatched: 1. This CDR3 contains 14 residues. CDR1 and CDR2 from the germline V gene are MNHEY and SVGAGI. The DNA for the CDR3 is TGTGCCAGCAGTTTGGGACTAGCGGGGGAGACCCAGTACTTC. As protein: CASSLGLAGETQYF.

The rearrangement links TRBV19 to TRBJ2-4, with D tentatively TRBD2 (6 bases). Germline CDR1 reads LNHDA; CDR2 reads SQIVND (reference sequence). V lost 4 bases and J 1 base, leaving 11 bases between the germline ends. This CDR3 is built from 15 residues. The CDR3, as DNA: TGTGCCAGTAGTACCCCTCGGGGGGCCAAAAACATTCAGTACTTC. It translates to CASSTPRGAKNIQYF.

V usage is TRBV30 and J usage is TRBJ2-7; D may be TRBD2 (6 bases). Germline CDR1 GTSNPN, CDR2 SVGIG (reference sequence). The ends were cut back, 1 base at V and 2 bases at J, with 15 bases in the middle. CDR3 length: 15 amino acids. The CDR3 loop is CAWSEWGVGTYEQYF. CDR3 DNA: TGTGCCTGGAGTGAGTGGGGGGTCGGGACCTACGAGCAGTACTTC.

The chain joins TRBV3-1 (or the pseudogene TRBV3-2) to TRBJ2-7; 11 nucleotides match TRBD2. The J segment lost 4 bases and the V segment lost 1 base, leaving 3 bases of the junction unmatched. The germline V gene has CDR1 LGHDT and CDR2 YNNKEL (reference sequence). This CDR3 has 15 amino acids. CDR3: CASSQVSGGAYEQYF. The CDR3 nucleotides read TGTGCCAGCAGCCAAGTTAGCGGGGGGGCTTACGAGCAGTACTTC.

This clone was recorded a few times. The CDR3 DNA follows: TGTGCCAGCGGGGACAGGGCTGGAAACACCATATATTTT. It specifies CASGDRAGNTIYF. V gene TRBV6-5 combines with J gene TRBJ1-3; 9 bases fit TRBD1. Trimming took 8 bases from V and 2 from J; bases not matched to a gene: 1. Germline values: CDR1 MNHEY, CDR2 SVGAGI. The CDR3 is 13 residues long.

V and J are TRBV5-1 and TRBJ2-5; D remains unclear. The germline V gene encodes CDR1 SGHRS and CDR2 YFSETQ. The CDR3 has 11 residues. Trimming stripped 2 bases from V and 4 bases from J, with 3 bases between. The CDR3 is CASSFLETQYF. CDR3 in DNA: TGCGCCAGCAGCTTCTTAGAGACCCAGTACTTC.

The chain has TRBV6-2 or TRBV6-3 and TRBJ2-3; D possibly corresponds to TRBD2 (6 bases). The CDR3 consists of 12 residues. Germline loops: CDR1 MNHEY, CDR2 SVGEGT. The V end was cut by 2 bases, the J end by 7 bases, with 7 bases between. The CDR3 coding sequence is TGTGCCAGCAGTTACGGGGGGAATACGCAGTATTTT. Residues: CASSYGGNTQYF.

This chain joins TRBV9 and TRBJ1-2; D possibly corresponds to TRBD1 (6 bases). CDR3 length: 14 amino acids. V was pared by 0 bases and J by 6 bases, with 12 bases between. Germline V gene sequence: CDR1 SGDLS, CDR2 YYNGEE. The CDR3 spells CASSVEAGVNGYTF. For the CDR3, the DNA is TGTGCCAGCAGCGTAGAGGCAGGGGTTAATGGCTACACCTTC.

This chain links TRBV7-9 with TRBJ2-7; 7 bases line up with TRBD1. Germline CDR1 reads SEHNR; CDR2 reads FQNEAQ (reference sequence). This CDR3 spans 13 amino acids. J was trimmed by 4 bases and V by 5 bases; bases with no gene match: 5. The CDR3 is CASSTDREYEQYF. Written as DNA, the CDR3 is TGTGCCAGCAGCACCGACAGGGAGTACGAGCAGTACTTC.

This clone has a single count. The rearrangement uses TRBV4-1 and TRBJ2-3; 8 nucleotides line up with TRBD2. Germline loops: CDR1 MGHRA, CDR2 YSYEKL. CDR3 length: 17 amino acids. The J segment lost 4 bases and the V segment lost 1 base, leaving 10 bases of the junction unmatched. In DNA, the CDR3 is TGCGCCAGCAGCCAAGTTCGTACGGGGGGGCCATCAGATACGCAGTATTTT. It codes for CASSQVRTGGPSDTQYF.

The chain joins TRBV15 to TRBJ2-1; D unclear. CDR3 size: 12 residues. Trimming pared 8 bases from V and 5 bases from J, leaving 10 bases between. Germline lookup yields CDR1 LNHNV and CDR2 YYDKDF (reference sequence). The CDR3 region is CATSEFNNEQFF. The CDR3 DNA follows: TGTGCCACCTCAGAATTTAACAATGAGCAGTTCTTC. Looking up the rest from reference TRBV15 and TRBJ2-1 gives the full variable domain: DAMVIQNPRYQVTQFGKPVTLSCSQTLNHNVMYWYQQKSSQAPKLLFHYYDKDFNNEADTPDNFQSRRPNTSFCFLDIRSPGLGDTAMYLCATSEFNNEQFFGPGTRLTVL.

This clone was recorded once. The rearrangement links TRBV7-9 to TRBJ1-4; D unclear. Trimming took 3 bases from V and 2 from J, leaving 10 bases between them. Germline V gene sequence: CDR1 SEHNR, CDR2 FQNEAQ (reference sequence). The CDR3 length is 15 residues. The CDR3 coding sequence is TGTGCCAGCAGCTTTGACTCTGGGACTAATGAAAAACTGTTTTTT. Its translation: CASSFDSGTNEKLFF.

CDR3 DNA sequence: TGTGCCAGCAGCCCGAGGGGGGGGGACACTGAAGCTTTCTTT. Its protein product is CASSPRGGDTEAFF. This chain connects TRBV4-2 to TRBJ1-1, with D perhaps matching TRBD1 (6 bases). The V and J ends lost 4 bases and 3 bases respectively, with 12 bases between them. Germline CDR1 reads LGHNA; CDR2 reads YNFKEQ. This CDR3 has 14 residues.

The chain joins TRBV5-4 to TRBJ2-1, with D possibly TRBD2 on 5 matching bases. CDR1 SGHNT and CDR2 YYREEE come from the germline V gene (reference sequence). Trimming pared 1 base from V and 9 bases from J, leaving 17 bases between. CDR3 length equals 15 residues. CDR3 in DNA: TGTGCCAGCAGCTTGAGGCGCGCGAGGGCCACTGAGCAGTTCTTC. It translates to CASSLRRARATEQFF.

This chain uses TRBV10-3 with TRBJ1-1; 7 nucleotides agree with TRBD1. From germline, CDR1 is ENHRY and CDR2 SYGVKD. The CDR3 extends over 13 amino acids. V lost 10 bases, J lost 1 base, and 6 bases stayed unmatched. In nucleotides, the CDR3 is TGTGCCACCCGACAGGGTCCGAACACTGAAGCTTTCTTT. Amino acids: CATRQGPNTEAFF.

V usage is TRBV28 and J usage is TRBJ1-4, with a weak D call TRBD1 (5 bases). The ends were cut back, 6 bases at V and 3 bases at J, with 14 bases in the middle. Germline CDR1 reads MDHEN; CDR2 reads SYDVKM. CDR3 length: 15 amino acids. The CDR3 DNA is TGTGCCAGCAGCCACATTGACAGTCCTAATGAAAAACTGTTTTTT. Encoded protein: CASSHIDSPNEKLFF.

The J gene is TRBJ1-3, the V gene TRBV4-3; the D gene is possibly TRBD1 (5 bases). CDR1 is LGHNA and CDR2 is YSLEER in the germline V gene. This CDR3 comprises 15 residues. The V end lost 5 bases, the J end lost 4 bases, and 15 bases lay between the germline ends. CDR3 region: CASSVGGGSGNTIYF. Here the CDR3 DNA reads TGCGCCAGCAGCGTCGGGGGGGGATCGGGAAACACCATATATTTT.

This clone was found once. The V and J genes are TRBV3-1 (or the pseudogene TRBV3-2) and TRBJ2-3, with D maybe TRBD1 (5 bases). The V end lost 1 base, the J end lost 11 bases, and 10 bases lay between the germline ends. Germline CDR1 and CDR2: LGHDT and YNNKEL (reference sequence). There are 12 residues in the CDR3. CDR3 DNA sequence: TGTGCCAGCAGCCAAGCAGGGCAGGGGCAGTATTTT. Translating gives CASSQAGQGQYF.

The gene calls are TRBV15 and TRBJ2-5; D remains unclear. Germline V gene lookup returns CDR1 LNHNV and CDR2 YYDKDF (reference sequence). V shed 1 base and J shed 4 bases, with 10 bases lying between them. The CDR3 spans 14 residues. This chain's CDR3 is CATSRALSPETQYF. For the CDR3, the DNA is TGTGCCACCAGCAGAGCTTTGTCCCCAGAGACCCAGTACTTC.

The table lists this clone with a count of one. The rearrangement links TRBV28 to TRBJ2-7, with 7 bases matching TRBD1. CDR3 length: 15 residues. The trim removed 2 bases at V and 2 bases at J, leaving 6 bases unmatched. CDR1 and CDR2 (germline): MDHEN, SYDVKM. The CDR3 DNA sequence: TGTGCCAGCAGTTTACGGTCAGGGGGTCCCTACGAGCAGTACTTC. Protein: CASSLRSGGPYEQYF.

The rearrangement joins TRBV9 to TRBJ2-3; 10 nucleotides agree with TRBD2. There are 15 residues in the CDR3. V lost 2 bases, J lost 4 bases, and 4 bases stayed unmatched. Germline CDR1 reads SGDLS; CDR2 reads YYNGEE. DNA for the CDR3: TGTGCCAGCAGCGTCATGAGCGGGGGGGCAGATACGCAGTATTTT. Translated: CASSVMSGGADTQYF.

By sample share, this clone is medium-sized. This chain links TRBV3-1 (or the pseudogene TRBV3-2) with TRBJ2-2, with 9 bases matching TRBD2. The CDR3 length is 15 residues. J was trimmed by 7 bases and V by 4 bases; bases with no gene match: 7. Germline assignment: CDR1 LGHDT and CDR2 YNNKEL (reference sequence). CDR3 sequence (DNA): TGTGCCAGCAGCCCGCGGGGGGGATTAGGCGGGGAGCTGTTTTTT. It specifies CASSPRGGLGGELFF.

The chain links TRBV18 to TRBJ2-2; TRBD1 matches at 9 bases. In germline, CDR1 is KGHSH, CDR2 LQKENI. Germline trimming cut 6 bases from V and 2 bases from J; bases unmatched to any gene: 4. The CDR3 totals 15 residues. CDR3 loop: CASSGTGTNTGELFF. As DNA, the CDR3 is TGTGCCAGCTCCGGGACAGGGACCAACACCGGGGAGCTGTTTTTT. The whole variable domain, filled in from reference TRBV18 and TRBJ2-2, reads NAGVMQNPRHLVRRRGQEARLRCSPMKGHSHVYWYRQLPEEGLKFMVYLQKENIIDESGMPKERFSAEFPKEGPSILRIQQVVRGDSAAYFCASSGTGTNTGELFFGEGSRLTVL.

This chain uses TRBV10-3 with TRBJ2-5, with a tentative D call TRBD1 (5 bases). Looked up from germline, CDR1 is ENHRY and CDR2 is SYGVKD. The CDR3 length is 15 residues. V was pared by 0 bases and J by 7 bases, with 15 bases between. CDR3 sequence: CAISESSSPQGTQYF. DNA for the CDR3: TGTGCCATCAGTGAGTCGAGTAGTCCCCAGGGGACCCAGTACTTC.

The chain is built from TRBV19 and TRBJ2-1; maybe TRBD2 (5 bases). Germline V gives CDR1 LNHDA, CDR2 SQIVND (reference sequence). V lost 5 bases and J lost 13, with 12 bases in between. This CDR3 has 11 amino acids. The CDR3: CASSAARVQFF. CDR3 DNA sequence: TGTGCCAGTAGTGCCGCGAGGGTACAGTTCTTC.